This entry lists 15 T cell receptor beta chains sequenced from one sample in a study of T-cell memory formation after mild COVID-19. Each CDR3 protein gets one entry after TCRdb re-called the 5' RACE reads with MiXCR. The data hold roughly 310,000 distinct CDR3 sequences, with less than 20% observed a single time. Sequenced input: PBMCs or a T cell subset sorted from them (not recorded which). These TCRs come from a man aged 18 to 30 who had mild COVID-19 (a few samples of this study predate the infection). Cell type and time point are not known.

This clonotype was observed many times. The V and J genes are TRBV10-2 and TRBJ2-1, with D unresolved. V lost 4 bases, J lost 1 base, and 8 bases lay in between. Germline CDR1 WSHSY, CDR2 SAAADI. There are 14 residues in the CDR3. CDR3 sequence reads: CASSAASSYNEQFF. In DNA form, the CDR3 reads TGCGCCAGCAGTGCCGCTAGTTCCTACAATGAGCAGTTCTTC.

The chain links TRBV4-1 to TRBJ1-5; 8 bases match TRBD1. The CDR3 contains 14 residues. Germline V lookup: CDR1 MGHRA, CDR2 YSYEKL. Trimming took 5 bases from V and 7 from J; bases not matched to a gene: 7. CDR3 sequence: CASSKGQGGQPQHF. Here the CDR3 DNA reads TGCGCCAGCAGCAAAGGACAGGGTGGCCAGCCCCAGCATTTT.

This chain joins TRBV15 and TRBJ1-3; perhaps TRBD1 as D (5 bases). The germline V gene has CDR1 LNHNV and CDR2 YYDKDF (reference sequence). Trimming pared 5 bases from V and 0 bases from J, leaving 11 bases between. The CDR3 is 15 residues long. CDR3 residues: CATSVDRSSGNTIYF. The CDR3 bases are TGTGCCACCAGCGTCGACAGAAGCTCTGGAAACACCATATATTTT.

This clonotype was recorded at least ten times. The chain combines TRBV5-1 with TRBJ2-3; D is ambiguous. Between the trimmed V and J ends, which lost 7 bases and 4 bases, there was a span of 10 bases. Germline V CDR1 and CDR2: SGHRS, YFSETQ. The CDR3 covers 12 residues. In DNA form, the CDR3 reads TGCGCCAGCCGCACCGGGTCAGATACGCAGTATTTT. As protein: CASRTGSDTQYF.

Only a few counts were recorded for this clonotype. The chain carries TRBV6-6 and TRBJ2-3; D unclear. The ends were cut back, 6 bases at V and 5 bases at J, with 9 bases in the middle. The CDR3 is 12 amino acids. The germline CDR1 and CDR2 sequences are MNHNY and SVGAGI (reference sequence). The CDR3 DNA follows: TGTGCCAGCAGGGGCAGACGAGATACGCAGTATTTT. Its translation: CASRGRRDTQYF.

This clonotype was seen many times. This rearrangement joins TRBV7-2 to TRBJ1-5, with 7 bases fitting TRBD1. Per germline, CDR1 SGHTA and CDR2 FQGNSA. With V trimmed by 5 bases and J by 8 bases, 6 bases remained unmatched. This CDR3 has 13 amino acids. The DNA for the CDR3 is TGTGCCAGCAGCCGCAGTCAGGGGGAGCCCCAGCATTTT. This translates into CASSRSQGEPQHF. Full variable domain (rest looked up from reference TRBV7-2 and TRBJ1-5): GAGVSQSPSNKVTEKGKDVELRCDPISGHTALYWYRQSLGQGLEFLIYFQGNSAPDKSGLPSDRFSAERTGGSVSTLTIQRTQQEDSAVYLCASSRSQGEPQHFGDGTRLSIL.

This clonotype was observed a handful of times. DNA of the CDR3: TGCGCCAGCAGCTTGGTTTTGCGGGGAGGAACCTACGAGCAGTACGTC. This codes for CASSLVLRGGTYEQYV. The chain carries TRBV5-1 and TRBJ2-7; maybe TRBD2 (6 bases). The CDR3 extends over 16 amino acids. Germline V lookup: CDR1 SGHRS, CDR2 YFSETQ. V was trimmed by 0 bases and J by 2 bases, leaving 15 bases between them.

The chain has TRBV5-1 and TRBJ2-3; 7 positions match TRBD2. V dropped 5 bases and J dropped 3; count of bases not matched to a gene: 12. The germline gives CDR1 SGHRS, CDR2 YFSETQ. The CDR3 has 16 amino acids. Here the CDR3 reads CASSSLPGLRTDTQYF. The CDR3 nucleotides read TGCGCCAGCAGTTCTCTCCCGGGACTAAGAACAGATACGCAGTATTTT.

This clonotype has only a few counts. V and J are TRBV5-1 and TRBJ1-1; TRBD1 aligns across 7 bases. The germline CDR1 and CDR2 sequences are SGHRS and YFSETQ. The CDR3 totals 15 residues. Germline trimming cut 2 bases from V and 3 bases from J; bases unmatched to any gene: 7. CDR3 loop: CASSLKQGRHTEAFF. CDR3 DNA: TGCGCCAGCAGCTTAAAACAGGGGCGCCACACTGAAGCTTTCTTT.

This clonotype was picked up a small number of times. CDR3 sequence (DNA): TGTGCCACCAGTGCCCTCCCGGGGGGACAGAAGAGCTCCTACGAGCAGTACTTC. Residues: CATSALPGGQKSSYEQYF. The V gene is TRBV24-1, the J gene TRBJ2-7; the D gene could be TRBD1 or TRBD2 (7 bases each). Trimming cost V 5 bases and J 0 bases, with 22 bases left between them. Germline V gene sequence: CDR1 KGHDR, CDR2 SFDVKD. The CDR3 is 18 residues long.

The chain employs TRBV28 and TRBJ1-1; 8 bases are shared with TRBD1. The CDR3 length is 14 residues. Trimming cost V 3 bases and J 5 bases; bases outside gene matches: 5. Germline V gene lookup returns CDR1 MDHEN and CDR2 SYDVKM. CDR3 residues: CASSFPDRGTEAFF. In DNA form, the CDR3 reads TGTGCCAGCAGTTTCCCCGACAGGGGAACTGAAGCTTTCTTT.

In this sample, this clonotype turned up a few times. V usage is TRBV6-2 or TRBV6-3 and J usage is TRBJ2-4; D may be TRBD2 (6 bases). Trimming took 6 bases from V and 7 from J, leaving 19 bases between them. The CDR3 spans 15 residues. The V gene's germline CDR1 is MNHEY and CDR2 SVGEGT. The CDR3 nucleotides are TGTGCCAGCAGCCCCGGGGGAGTGACTAGGAACATTCAGTACTTC. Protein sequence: CASSPGGVTRNIQYF.

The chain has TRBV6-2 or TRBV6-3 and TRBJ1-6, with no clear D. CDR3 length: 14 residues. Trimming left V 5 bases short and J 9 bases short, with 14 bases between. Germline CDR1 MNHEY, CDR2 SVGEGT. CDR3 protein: CASSRVPRVSPLHF. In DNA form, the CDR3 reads TGTGCCAGCAGTCGAGTACCGAGGGTTTCACCCCTCCACTTT.

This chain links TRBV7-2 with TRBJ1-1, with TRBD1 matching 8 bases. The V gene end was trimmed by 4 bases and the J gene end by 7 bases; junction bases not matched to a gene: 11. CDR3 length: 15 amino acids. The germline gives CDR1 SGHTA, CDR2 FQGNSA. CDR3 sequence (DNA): TGTGCCAGCAGCTCCCGTGGCAGGGGGCTTAGTGAAGCTTTCTTT. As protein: CASSSRGRGLSEAFF.

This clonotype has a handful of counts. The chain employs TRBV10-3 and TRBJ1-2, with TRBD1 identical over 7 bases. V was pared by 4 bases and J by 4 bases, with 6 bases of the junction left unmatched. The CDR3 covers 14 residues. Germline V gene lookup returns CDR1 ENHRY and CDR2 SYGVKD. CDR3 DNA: TGTGCCATCAGTGGGGGACAGTTTAGCTATGGCTACACCTTC. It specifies CAISGGQFSYGYTF.